Following are 2 T cell receptor beta chains from one sample sequenced in a study of blood T cell repertoires in COVID-19. Assay used: immunoSEQ multiplex PCR; TCRdb lists only in-frame clones, some missing. This table has roughly 150,000 clones, more than 75% appearing once. Sequencing was done on a sample of peripheral blood. The receptors stem from a man older than 75 with acute or convalescent COVID-19.

This rearrangement joins TRBV3-1 (or the pseudogene TRBV3-2) to TRBJ1-6; 10 bases are a match to TRBD1. The ends lost 3 bases at V and 13 bases at J; junction bases unmatched: 9. This CDR3 region has 15 residues. From germline, CDR1 is LGHDT and CDR2 YNNKEL (reference sequence). The CDR3 DNA is TGTGCCAGCAGCCAGGTTAGACAGGGGGCATCTCCCCTCCACTTT. This translates into CASSQVRQGASPLHF.

This clone turned up a few times. The rearrangement uses TRBV7-9 and TRBJ2-7, with 7 positions matching TRBD1. Germline V gene data show CDR1 as SEHNR and CDR2 as FQNEAQ (reference sequence). Trimming removed 5 bases from V and 2 bases from J; junction bases left unmatched: 9. There are 15 residues in the CDR3. The CDR3 nucleotides read TGTGCCAGCAGCGGAACCGGGACAGCAACCTACGAGCAGTACTTC. It is translated as CASSGTGTATYEQYF.